These 5 T cell receptor beta chains came from one sample sequenced in a study of T cell responses to AZD1222 COVID-19 vaccine. The table came from immunoSEQ multiplex PCR; TCRdb's copy has only in-frame clones and leaves some out. This table has approximately 83,000 clones, approximately 90% appearing once. Sequencing was performed on peripheral blood, taken on day 0 of MenACWY control vaccination. The source is an adult in good health.

The gene calls are TRBV11-2 and TRBJ1-1, with D tentatively TRBD1 (6 bases). Germline V gene data show CDR1 as SGHAT and CDR2 as FQNNGV. Between the trimmed V and J ends, which lost 5 bases and 3 bases, there was a span of 13 bases. The CDR3 is 14 residues long. The CDR3 DNA is TGTGCCAGCAGCAACAGGGTCCCTTACACTGAAGCTTTCTTT. Translating it yields CASSNRVPYTEAFF.

This clone was observed a handful of times. The gene calls are TRBV2 and TRBJ2-6; no clear D. Germline CDR1 and CDR2: SNHLY and FYNNEI. The V gene lost 3 bases and the J gene lost 1 base, with 10 bases spanning the gap. The CDR3 is made up of 16 amino acids. This CDR3 is CASSELWQSGANVLTF. The CDR3 DNA reads TGTGCCAGCAGTGAGTTGTGGCAGTCTGGGGCCAACGTCCTGACTTTC.

The V gene is TRBV7-9, the J gene TRBJ1-1, with 9 bases identical to TRBD1. The trim removed 5 bases at V and 1 base at J, leaving 8 bases unmatched. The CDR3 runs 16 residues. Germline assignment: CDR1 SEHNR and CDR2 FQNEAQ (reference sequence). The CDR3 DNA reads TGTGCCAGCAGCGAGTACCCGGGACAGGGGAACACTGAAGCTTTCTTT. It translates to CASSEYPGQGNTEAFF.

The rearrangement uses TRBV15 and TRBJ1-4; D uncertain. In germline, CDR1 is LNHNV, CDR2 YYDKDF (reference sequence). Deletions cut 0 bases from V and 8 bases from J, with 13 bases between. The CDR3 is 15 residues long. The CDR3 protein is CATSRDIGLQEKLFF. The CDR3 region has the DNA TGTGCCACCAGCAGAGATATAGGGTTACAGGAAAAACTGTTTTTT. Drawing the rest from reference TRBV15 and TRBJ1-4, the complete variable domain is DAMVIQNPRYQVTQFGKPVTLSCSQTLNHNVMYWYQQKSSQAPKLLFHYYDKDFNNEADTPDNFQSRRPNTSFCFLDIRSPGLGDTAMYLCATSRDIGLQEKLFFGSGTQLSVL.

The chain recombines TRBV24-1 with TRBJ2-5, with D perhaps being TRBD1 or TRBD2 (7 bases each). The CDR3 has 17 residues. V lost 12 bases and J lost 2, with 27 bases in between. Germline loops: CDR1 KGHDR, CDR2 SFDVKD. The CDR3 loop reads CAPGGGDRATFQETQYF. In nucleotides, the CDR3 is TGTGCCCCCGGTGGGGGGGACAGAGCCACTTTTCAAGAGACCCAGTACTTC.